These 32 T cell receptor beta chains share one sample of origin, sequenced in a study of T cells after yellow fever vaccination. Each CDR3 protein is one row after TCRdb ran MiXCR on the 5' RACE reads. Of approximately 160,000 distinct CDR3 sequences in the sample, about a tenth were seen once. This specimen was CD8+ T cells sorted from PBMCs, taken 45 days after the yellow fever booster vaccination. These receptors all come from a man younger than 35 who received the YFV17D yellow fever vaccine.

This clonotype was recorded a few times. The chain has TRBV7-8 and TRBJ2-1; D might be TRBD1 (7 bases). Trimming left V 4 bases short and J 7 bases short, with 14 bases between. CDR3 length equals 14 residues. Germline V gene sequence: CDR1 SGHVS, CDR2 FQNEAQ. The CDR3 spells CASSYRTGGNEQFF. CDR3 DNA: TGTGCCAGCAGCTACAGGACAGGAGGGAATGAGCAGTTCTTC.

This rearrangement joins TRBV6-1 to TRBJ2-1; 8 nucleotides line up with TRBD2. Germline V gives CDR1 MNHNS, CDR2 SASEGT. The CDR3 contains 16 residues. V was pared by 0 bases and J by 0 bases, with 1 base of the junction left unmatched. This CDR3 is CASSEAAGDSYNEQFF. The CDR3 bases are TGTGCCAGCAGTGAAGCAGCGGGGGACTCCTACAATGAGCAGTTCTTC.

This clonotype was seen more than once but under ten times. The chain is built from TRBV27 and TRBJ2-5; TRBD2 agrees at 12 bases. The CDR3 spans 17 residues. Unmatched junction bases numbered 9, after V lost 1 base and J lost 6 bases. Looked up from germline, CDR1 is MNHEY and CDR2 is SMNVEV (reference sequence). The CDR3 coding sequence is TGTGCCAGCAGTTTATTGGGCCTAGCGGGGGGGCGCAAGACCCAGTACTTC. It is translated as CASSLLGLAGGRKTQYF.

This clonotype was found a few times. This sequence joins TRBV6-5 and TRBJ2-2; 10 positions agree with TRBD2. V shed 1 base and J 1 base; nucleotides not matched to a gene: 6. The germline V gene encodes CDR1 MNHEY and CDR2 SVGAGI. The CDR3 loop spans 18 amino acids. CDR3 loop: CASSYLRSSGGNTGELFF. CDR3 nucleotide sequence: TGTGCCAGCAGTTACTTGAGGTCTAGCGGGGGGAACACCGGGGAGCTGTTTTTT.

This clonotype showed up just a few times. This sequence joins TRBV12-3 or TRBV12-4 and TRBJ2-1; D is uncertain. The CDR3 totals 14 residues. Trimming cost V 4 bases and J 15 bases, with 22 bases left between them. The CDR3 here is CASSSDQDGKRRFF. The DNA of the CDR3 is TGTGCCAGCAGTTCGGATCAAGACGGAAAAAGAAGGTTCTTC.

There are a few counts of this clonotype. The chain couples TRBV19 to TRBJ2-2; TRBD2 agrees at 11 bases. J gave up 4 bases and V 5 bases, and 3 bases lay outside the gene matches. CDR3 size: 15 residues. Germline assignment: CDR1 LNHDA and CDR2 SQIVND (reference sequence). This chain's CDR3 is CASSFGLAGTGELFF. The DNA for the CDR3 is TGTGCCAGTAGTTTCGGACTAGCGGGCACCGGGGAGCTGTTTTTT.

Concerning this clonotype itself: Since no conserved phenylalanine or tryptophan closes the CDR3, a read error is the likely cause. CDR3 DNA sequence: TGTGCCAGCAGTTACGGAGGGGGTTTAGGCACCGGGGAGCTGTTTTTA. As protein: CASSYGGGLGTGELFL. The chain uses TRBV6-2 or TRBV6-3 and TRBJ2-2; D tentatively reads TRBD1 or TRBD2 (6 bases each). V was pared by 2 bases and J by 4 bases, with 14 bases between. This CDR3 contains 16 residues. Germline V CDR1 and CDR2: MNHEY, SVGEGT.

The chain recombines TRBV6-2 or TRBV6-3 with TRBJ2-7; D is undetermined. Germline V gene sequence: CDR1 MNHEY, CDR2 SVGEGT. This CDR3 comprises 12 residues. Between the trimmed V and J ends, which lost 6 bases and 4 bases, there was a span of 10 bases. The CDR3 spells CASSFIIYEQYF. The CDR3 region has the DNA TGTGCCAGCAGCTTCATCATTTACGAGCAGTACTTC.

The table lists this clonotype with a few counts. V is TRBV7-9 and J is TRBJ2-3, with D hard to call. CDR1 SEHNR and CDR2 FQNEAQ come from the germline V gene (reference sequence). Trimming removed 1 base at V and 7 bases at J, with 9 bases between. This CDR3 has 13 amino acids. The CDR3 coding sequence is TGTGCCAGCAGCTTAGTCGGTGACTATACGCAGTATTTT. This translates into CASSLVGDYTQYF.

This clonotype was counted at least ten times. This chain connects TRBV12-3 or TRBV12-4 to TRBJ2-5, with a tentative D call TRBD2 (6 bases). With 5 bases removed from V and 5 bases from J, the gap between germline ends came to 12 bases. CDR3 length: 13 residues. In DNA, the CDR3 is TGTGCCAGCAGTCGGGGGTATGGGGAGACCCAGTACTTC. Encoded protein: CASSRGYGETQYF.

This clonotype has just a few counts. The chain links TRBV27 to TRBJ1-2; D not resolved. Germline V gene sequence: CDR1 MNHEY, CDR2 SMNVEV (reference sequence). V lost 5 bases and J 1 base, leaving 8 bases between the germline ends. This CDR3 has 13 amino acids. The CDR3 here is CASSPASNYGYTF. CDR3 nucleotides: TGTGCCAGCAGTCCCGCTAGTAACTATGGCTACACCTTC.

The CDR3 reads CASSYQRTFGDYGYTF. The CDR3 DNA reads TGTGCCAGCAGTTACCAGAGGACCTTTGGGGACTATGGCTACACCTTC. The gene calls are TRBV6-2 or TRBV6-3 and TRBJ1-2; D ambiguous. The ends were cut back, 2 bases at V and 3 bases at J, with 16 bases in the middle. This CDR3 has 16 amino acids. Germline lookup yields CDR1 MNHEY and CDR2 SVGEGT.

Only a few counts were recorded for this clonotype. V and J are TRBV29-1 and TRBJ2-7; D not certain. V lost 0 bases to trimming and J lost 7 bases, with 13 bases between them. CDR3 size: 13 residues. Germline CDR1 reads SQVTM; CDR2 reads ANQGSEA. CDR3 region: CSVEDPISSEQYV. The CDR3 DNA is TGCAGCGTTGAAGATCCCATCAGTAGTGAGCAGTACGTC.

This clonotype has more than one count but fewer than ten. V usage is TRBV29-1 and J usage is TRBJ2-6; D is undetermined. Per germline, CDR1 SQVTM and CDR2 ANQGSEA. This CDR3 region has 16 residues. V gave up 3 bases and J gave up 0 bases, with 12 bases separating them. CDR3 residues: CSVEGTETSGANVLTF. CDR3 sequence (DNA): TGCAGCGTTGAGGGAACAGAAACCTCTGGGGCCAACGTCCTGACTTTC.

In this sample, this clonotype turned up a few times. The V and J genes are TRBV6-1 and TRBJ1-1, with D possibly being TRBD1 (5 bases). Per the germline V gene, CDR1 is MNHNS and CDR2 is SASEGT. V was clipped by 6 bases and J by 4 bases, with 15 bases between them. This CDR3 has 14 residues. CDR3: CASSPGRGGTEAFF. The CDR3 DNA reads TGTGCCAGCAGCCCAGGGAGGGGCGGCACTGAAGCTTTCTTT.

This chain links TRBV5-6 with TRBJ1-2, with D possibly being TRBD1 (6 bases). The CDR3 sequence is 14 residues long. Trimming removed 4 bases from V and 8 bases from J, with 18 bases in between. CDR1 and CDR2 from the germline V gene are SGHDT and YYEEEE. CDR3 sequence reads: CASSPKDWGHGYTF. Here the CDR3 DNA reads TGTGCCAGCAGCCCAAAAGACTGGGGACACGGCTACACCTTC.

This clonotype has more than one count but fewer than ten. This sequence joins TRBV29-1 and TRBJ1-1; 9 bases fit TRBD1. Germline V gives CDR1 SQVTM, CDR2 ANQGSEA. The CDR3 extends over 13 amino acids. V lost 7 bases to trimming and J lost 5 bases; unmatched junction nucleotides: 8. CDR3 region: CSAVGQGRTEAFF. The CDR3 nucleotides are TGCAGCGCCGTGGGACAGGGCCGAACTGAAGCTTTCTTT.

This clonotype was detected a few times. V and J are TRBV5-1 and TRBJ2-7; 9 bases match TRBD1. CDR1 is SGHRS, CDR2 YFSETQ, per germline. This CDR3 spans 14 amino acids. Trimming took 4 bases from V and 1 from J; bases not matched to a gene: 3. CDR3: CASSIGQGSYEQYF. CDR3 DNA sequence: TGCGCCAGCAGCATAGGACAGGGGTCCTACGAGCAGTACTTC.

The chain employs TRBV6-2 or TRBV6-3 and TRBJ2-2; 7 bases are a match to TRBD1. The germline V gene has CDR1 MNHEY and CDR2 SVGEGT. CDR3 size: 14 residues. Trimming removed 5 bases from V and 3 bases from J; junction bases left unmatched: 3. CDR3: CASSIGQDTGELFF. The CDR3 DNA follows: TGTGCCAGCAGTATTGGACAGGACACCGGGGAGCTGTTTTTT.

The sample holds many counts of this clonotype. The chain has TRBV12-3 or TRBV12-4 and TRBJ1-1; D call uncertain. CDR3 length equals 13 residues. The germline V and J ends were trimmed by 8 bases and 3 bases, with 13 bases remaining between them. The CDR3, as DNA: TGTGCCAGCTGCCGAGCGCGGGACACTGAAGCTTTCTTT. It codes for CASCRARDTEAFF.

This chain joins TRBV3-1 and TRBJ1-5, with 7 bases lining up with TRBD1. The germline V gene has CDR1 LGHDT and CDR2 YNNKEL (reference sequence). The CDR3 consists of 15 residues. Trimming took 5 bases from V and 4 from J; bases not matched to a gene: 8. CDR3 residues: CASSAGTDPNQPQHF. The CDR3 DNA sequence: TGTGCCAGCAGCGCCGGGACAGATCCTAATCAGCCCCAGCATTTT.

This sequence joins TRBV5-6 and TRBJ2-3; unclear D gene. The V and J ends lost 1 base and 2 bases respectively, with 11 bases between them. Germline V lookup: CDR1 SGHDT, CDR2 YYEEEE. The CDR3 runs 15 residues. The CDR3: CASSLLGGYTDTQYF. The CDR3 DNA sequence: TGTGCCAGCAGCTTGCTCGGCGGTTACACAGATACGCAGTATTTT.

In this sample, this clonotype turned up many times. V usage is TRBV4-1 and J usage is TRBJ2-2, with a possible D match to TRBD2 (6 bases). This CDR3 has 16 residues. The V gene lost 1 base and the J gene lost 1 base, with 10 bases spanning the gap. CDR1 and CDR2 from the germline V gene are MGHRA and YSYEKL. CDR3 residues: CASSQGLARNTGELFF. CDR3 sequence (DNA): TGCGCCAGCAGCCAAGGCCTAGCGCGGAACACCGGGGAGCTGTTTTTT.

This chain uses TRBV7-9 with TRBJ1-4, with D uncertain. Trimming took 8 bases from V and 2 from J, leaving 9 bases between them. The CDR3 length is 13 residues. CDR1 is SEHNR, CDR2 FQNEAQ, per germline (reference sequence). The CDR3 DNA reads as TGTGCCAGCGGGAAGAGGACTAATGAAAAACTGTTTTTT. This sequence encodes CASGKRTNEKLFF.

V is TRBV29-1 and J is TRBJ1-1; D gene uncertain. Germline V lookup: CDR1 SQVTM, CDR2 ANQGSEA. CDR3 length: 12 amino acids. V gave up 6 bases and J gave up 0 bases, with 8 bases separating them. The CDR3 bases are TGCAGCGTACAAACAGTGAACACTGAAGCTTTCTTT. Translated, it gives CSVQTVNTEAFF.

This clonotype was observed a few times. V is TRBV6-6 and J is TRBJ1-6, with D perhaps matching TRBD1 (6 bases). Trimming took 6 bases from V and 4 from J, leaving 13 bases between them. CDR1 is MNHNY and CDR2 is SVGAGI in the germline V gene (reference sequence). CDR3 length: 15 amino acids. The CDR3 region is CASRWGASYNSPLHF. The CDR3 DNA reads as TGTGCCAGCAGGTGGGGGGCCAGTTATAATTCACCCCTCCACTTT.

This clonotype was counted between two and nine times. V usage is TRBV10-1 and J usage is TRBJ2-1, with 10 nucleotides matching TRBD2. From germline, CDR1 is WNHNN and CDR2 SYGVQD (reference sequence). CDR3 length equals 16 residues. V gave up 5 bases and J gave up 3 bases; unmatched junction bases: 7. This CDR3 reads CASSSGSGGIYNEQFF. Written as DNA, the CDR3 is TGCGCCAGCAGTTCTGGTAGCGGGGGGATCTACAATGAGCAGTTCTTC.

CDR3 DNA: TGTGCCAGCAGCGTAGAGGGGACAGGGGGTTACTATGGCTACACCTTC. Amino acids: CASSVEGTGGYYGYTF. This chain links TRBV9 with TRBJ1-2, with 11 bases aligning to TRBD1. Germline V gene sequence: CDR1 SGDLS, CDR2 YYNGEE. V was clipped by 0 bases and J by 3 bases; unmatched bases: 4. This CDR3 is 16 amino acids long. Using reference TRBV9 and TRBJ1-2 for the parts outside the CDR3, the full variable domain is DSGVTQTPKHLITATGQRVTLRCSPRSGDLSVYWYQQSLDQGLQFLIQYYNGEERAKGNILERFSAQQFPDLHSELNLSSLELGDSALYFCASSVEGTGGYYGYTFGSGTRLTVV.

The rearrangement uses TRBV6-5 and TRBJ2-2, with 7 nucleotides matching TRBD1. Germline CDR1 is MNHEY and CDR2 is SVGAGI. Trimming at V came to 0 bases and at J to 0 bases, leaving 7 bases not matched to a gene. The CDR3 runs to 18 residues. This CDR3 reads CASSYSYRGVSNTGELFF. CDR3 sequence (DNA): TGTGCCAGCAGTTACTCTTACAGGGGCGTCTCGAACACCGGGGAGCTGTTTTTT.

The J gene is TRBJ2-3, the V gene TRBV12-3 or TRBV12-4, with 8 bases fitting TRBD1. Trimming took 5 bases from V and 4 from J; bases not matched to a gene: 8. This CDR3 contains 15 residues. The CDR3 DNA follows: TGTGCCAGCAGTGCTGACAGGGGTTCTTCAGATACGCAGTATTTT. Encoded protein: CASSADRGSSDTQYF.

This clonotype came up a few times. This chain links TRBV4-1 with TRBJ2-1, with D tentatively TRBD1 (5 bases). The V end lost 6 bases, the J end lost 8 bases, and 17 bases lay between the germline ends. CDR1 and CDR2 from the germline V gene are MGHRA and YSYEKL. CDR3 length equals 14 residues. CDR3 loop: CASRGQPDEDEQFF. DNA for the CDR3: TGCGCCAGCAGGGGGCAGCCGGACGAGGATGAGCAGTTCTTC.

The V and J genes are TRBV7-9 and TRBJ2-2; 13 bases agree with TRBD2. The germline V gene encodes CDR1 SEHNR and CDR2 FQNEAQ (reference sequence). The CDR3 is made up of 15 amino acids. Trimming cost V 5 bases and J 5 bases; bases outside gene matches: 2. Here the CDR3 DNA reads TGTGCCAGCAGCCGGACTAGCGGGGGTACCGGGGAGCTGTTTTTT. Encoded protein: CASSRTSGGTGELFF.